This T cell receptor beta chain was profiled in a study of post-analysis software for immune sequencing data. On the study more broadly: As for disease course, relapsing-remitting, secondary progressive and progressive-relapsing multiple sclerosis were all included.

Germline V gene data show CDR1 as SGHVS and CDR2 as FQNEAQ. CDR3 length: 14 residues. V was trimmed by 2 bases and J by 4 bases, leaving 12 bases between them. The study, taken as a whole, reports: Controls showed significantly higher normalized Chao1 diversity than did multiple sclerosis patients. The five TRBV segments detected at higher frequency in patients than in controls included TRBV5-6, TRBV5-1 and TRBV20-1. Pronounced co-clustering by F measure was evident among identically batched samples.

Researchers reported that TCR beta cDNA libraries carried unique molecular identifiers. Yield was 450,000 to 650,000 cDNA molecules from around 0.96 to 9.9 million T cells. TCRdb reprocessed the PCR reads via MiXCR and lists one record per CDR3 protein. The top ten clones hold approximately 4.5% of a sample with 650,000 to 850,000 distinct CDR3 sequences, approximately 50% of them seen once. About this clonotype itself: Its specificity is unknown.

The sequencing input was blood. This clonotype was sampled from a girl under 18 with multiple sclerosis. This rearrangement joins TRBV7-8 to TRBJ2-7, with D perhaps matching TRBD1 (5 bases). The CDR3: CASSLTQEDYEQYF. The DNA for the CDR3 is TGTGCCAGCAGCTTAACACAGGAAGATTACGAGCAGTACTTC.